Shown below are 18 T cell receptor beta chains from a single sample sequenced in a study of blood T cell repertoires in COVID-19. TCRdb's table, derived via immunoSEQ multiplex PCR, lists solely in-frame clones and lacks some. Seen here are over 200,000 clones, 86% observed once, and the top ten hold 3.1%. Specimen: PBMCs or T cells enriched from blood (not recorded which). Receptors were obtained from a woman aged 50 to 65 in a cohort exposed to, infected with or recovered from COVID-19 (not recorded which).

The V call is TRBV6-4, the J call TRBJ2-7; 8 nucleotides line up with TRBD1. V dropped 7 bases and J dropped 4; count of bases not matched to a gene: 21. CDR1 and CDR2 (germline): MRHNA, SNTAGT. This CDR3 spans 18 amino acids. As DNA, the CDR3 is TGTGCCAGCAACGGGGCCGGGGCCCTGGGACAGGCGAGATACGAGCAGTACTTC. Encoded protein: CASNGAGALGQARYEQYF.

The chain uses TRBV7-8 and TRBJ1-1; D is perhaps TRBD1 (5 bases). The CDR3 consists of 14 residues. V lost 3 bases to trimming and J lost 0 bases, with 8 bases between them. Germline CDR1 and CDR2: SGHVS and FQNEAQ. CDR3 DNA: TGTGCCAGCAGCTTCCTGACAGTGAACACTGAAGCTTTCTTT. The encoded protein is CASSFLTVNTEAFF. The full variable domain, in which reference TRBV7-8 and TRBJ1-1 provide the parts outside the CDR3, is GAGVSQSPRYKVAKRGQDVALRCDPISGHVSLFWYQQALGQGPEFLTYFQNEAQLDKSGLPSDRFFAERPEGSVSTLKIQRTQQEDSAVYLCASSFLTVNTEAFFGQGTRLTVV.

The genes are TRBV28 and TRBJ1-4; 10 bases agree with TRBD1. The junction had 8 bases not matched to a gene; V was cut back by 10 bases and J by 6 bases. This CDR3 is built from 14 residues. Germline V lookup: CDR1 MDHEN, CDR2 SYDVKM. CDR3: CATSSGTGDEKLFF. CDR3 coding DNA: TGTGCCACCAGCTCCGGGACAGGGGATGAAAAACTGTTTTTT.

The gene calls are TRBV10-3 and TRBJ1-1; TRBD1 is a possible D gene (5 bases). Trimming left V 5 bases short and J 4 bases short, with 8 bases between. This CDR3 has 12 amino acids. The germline V gene has CDR1 ENHRY and CDR2 SYGVKD. As DNA, the CDR3 is TGTGCCATCAGTAGGGGAACCACTGAAGCTTTCTTT. It codes for CAISRGTTEAFF.

Turning to this clone: Other nucleotide sequences in the sample specify the same CDR3. The DNA for the CDR3 is TGTGCCAGCAGCTTCCGCTACGAGCAGTACTTC. Its protein product is CASSFRYEQYF. V is TRBV5-8 and J is TRBJ2-7; D gene uncertain. The CDR3 is made up of 11 amino acids. Trimming took 2 bases from V and 3 from J, leaving 3 bases between them. Germline CDR1 SGHTS, CDR2 YDEGEE.

The gene calls are TRBV19 and TRBJ1-1, with 7 bases identical to TRBD1. The CDR3 consists of 14 residues. Trimming removed 3 bases from V and 3 bases from J; junction bases left unmatched: 4. From germline, CDR1 is LNHDA and CDR2 SQIVND (reference sequence). CDR3 sequence reads: CASSINRGYTEAFF. The CDR3, as DNA: TGTGCCAGTAGTATTAACAGGGGCTACACTGAAGCTTTCTTT.

The chain joins TRBV3-1 (or the pseudogene TRBV3-2) to TRBJ1-2; D unclear. Trimming removed 1 base at V and 2 bases at J, with 8 bases between. The CDR3 is 14 amino acids. CDR1 and CDR2 (germline): LGHDT, YNNKEL (reference sequence). The CDR3 DNA follows: TGTGCCAGCAGCCAAGCGTCGAGGAACTATGGCTACACCTTC. It codes for CASSQASRNYGYTF.

The chain's CDR3 is CASSPGLTGADTQYF. In nucleotides, the CDR3 is TGTGCCAGCTCACCAGGGCTAACTGGTGCAGATACGCAGTATTTT. The J gene is TRBJ2-3, the V gene TRBV18, with no clear D. The CDR3 is 15 residues long. V lost 2 bases and J 4 bases, leaving 13 bases between the germline ends. Germline CDR1 KGHSH, CDR2 LQKENI.

The chain couples TRBV9 to TRBJ2-2; 9 positions agree with TRBD2. Germline V gene lookup returns CDR1 SGDLS and CDR2 YYNGEE. V trimming: 3 bases; J trimming: 7 bases; junction bases outside the gene matches: 7. The CDR3 loop spans 15 amino acids. The CDR3 region has the DNA TGTGCCAGCAGCGAGGCGGGGGGGCCTGGCGGGGAGCTGTTTTTT. This gives the protein CASSEAGGPGGELFF.

This chain joins TRBV11-2 and TRBJ2-1, with D hard to call. Germline-derived CDR1 and CDR2 are SGHAT and FQNNGV. CDR3 length equals 12 residues. The ends were cut back, 4 bases at V and 5 bases at J, with 6 bases in the middle. The CDR3 nucleotides read TGTGCCAGCAGCTACATTAACAATGAGCAGTTCTTC. Translated, it gives CASSYINNEQFF.

This chain connects TRBV28 to TRBJ1-2; 7 nucleotides align to TRBD1. Trimming took 6 bases from V and 7 from J; bases not matched to a gene: 8. In germline, CDR1 is MDHEN, CDR2 SYDVKM. The CDR3 totals 13 residues. The CDR3, as DNA: TGTGCCAGCAGAGATGGGACAGCCGGTGGCTACACCTTC. It encodes CASRDGTAGGYTF.

This rearrangement joins TRBV28 to TRBJ1-2; D is unclear. The CDR3 consists of 13 residues. V lost 6 bases and J 8 bases, leaving 16 bases between the germline ends. Germline loops: CDR1 MDHEN, CDR2 SYDVKM. The CDR3 DNA follows: TGTGCCAGCAGGTTCAATCCGACGGGGGGCTACACCTTC. It specifies CASRFNPTGGYTF.

This chain connects TRBV6-1 to TRBJ2-7; possibly TRBD2 for D (7 bases). Between the trimmed V and J ends, which lost 2 bases and 3 bases, there was a span of 17 bases. The CDR3 has 16 residues. Germline CDR1 MNHNS, CDR2 SASEGT. In DNA, the CDR3 is TGTGCCAGCAGTGAATGGCCGGGGGGCAGAAGCTACGAGCAGTACTTC. Translation gives CASSEWPGGRSYEQYF.

This clone is a singleton in its sample. The CDR3 reads CASSSLRPLGQTPDYGYTF. CDR3 coding DNA: TGTGCCAGCAGCTCGCTCCGGCCTCTGGGACAAACTCCTGACTATGGCTACACCTTC. The chain recombines TRBV11-3 with TRBJ1-2; maybe TRBD1 (6 bases). Germline loops: CDR1 SGHNT, CDR2 YENEEA. Trimming stripped 4 bases from V and 3 bases from J, with 27 bases between. CDR3 size: 19 residues.

The CDR3 loop reads CASRRLASGSNEQFF. CDR3 nucleotide sequence: TGTGCCAGTAGAAGACTAGCGAGCGGGTCCAATGAGCAGTTCTTC. V usage is TRBV19 and J usage is TRBJ2-1, with 8 nucleotides matching TRBD2. Germline CDR1 and CDR2: LNHDA and SQIVND (reference sequence). V was pared by 6 bases and J by 6 bases, with 10 bases of the junction left unmatched. CDR3 size: 15 residues.

The V call is TRBV5-1, the J call TRBJ2-2; TRBD1 matches at 10 bases. There are 17 residues in the CDR3. The J segment lost 7 bases and the V segment lost 3 bases, leaving 12 bases of the junction unmatched. From germline, CDR1 is SGHRS and CDR2 YFSETQ. DNA for the CDR3: TGCGCCAGCAGCTCCACCACGGGACAGGGGATCTTCGGGGAGCTGTTTTTT. Its protein is CASSSTTGQGIFGELFF.

This sequence joins TRBV25-1 and TRBJ1-2; the D is unclear. The V end lost 3 bases, the J end lost 12 bases, and 11 bases lay between the germline ends. The CDR3 sequence is 11 residues long. Germline-derived CDR1 and CDR2 are MGHDK and SYGVNS. The CDR3 bases are TGTGCCAGCAGTGACAATCACCTAGACACCTTC. Translation gives CASSDNHLDTF.

This clone turned up a few times. This chain uses TRBV11-2 with TRBJ1-4; no reliable D call. CDR3 length: 15 residues. The germline V and J ends were trimmed by 5 bases and 0 bases, with 10 bases remaining between them. Germline-derived CDR1 and CDR2 are SGHAT and FQNNGV. CDR3 protein: CASSSNSATNEKLFF. CDR3 in DNA: TGTGCCAGCAGCAGCAACAGTGCAACTAATGAAAAACTGTTTTTT. The variable domain in full, with the rest retrieved from reference TRBV11-2 and TRBJ1-4, is EAGVAQSPRYKIIEKRQSVAFWCNPISGHATLYWYQQILGQGPKLLIQFQNNGVVDDSQLPKDRFSAERLKGVDSTLKIQPAKLEDSAVYLCASSSNSATNEKLFFGSGTQLSVL.